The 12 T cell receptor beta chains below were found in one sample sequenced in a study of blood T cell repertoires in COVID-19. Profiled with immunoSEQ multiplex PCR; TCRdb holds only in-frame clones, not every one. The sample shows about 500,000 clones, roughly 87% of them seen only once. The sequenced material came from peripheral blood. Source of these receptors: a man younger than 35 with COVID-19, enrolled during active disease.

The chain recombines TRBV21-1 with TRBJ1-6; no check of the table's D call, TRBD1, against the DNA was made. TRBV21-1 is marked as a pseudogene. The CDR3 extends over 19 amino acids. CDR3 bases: TGTGCCAGCAGCAGCTGGCGGGACAGGGAGGAGTCCTATAATTCACCCCTCCACTTT. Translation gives CASSSWRDREESYNSPLHF.

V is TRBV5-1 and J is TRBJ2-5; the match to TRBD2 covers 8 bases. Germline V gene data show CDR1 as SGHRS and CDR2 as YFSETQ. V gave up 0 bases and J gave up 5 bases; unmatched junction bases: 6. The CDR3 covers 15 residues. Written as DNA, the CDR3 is TGCGCCAGCAGCTTGGAAAGCGGGAGAACGGAGACCCAGTACTTC. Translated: CASSLESGRTETQYF.

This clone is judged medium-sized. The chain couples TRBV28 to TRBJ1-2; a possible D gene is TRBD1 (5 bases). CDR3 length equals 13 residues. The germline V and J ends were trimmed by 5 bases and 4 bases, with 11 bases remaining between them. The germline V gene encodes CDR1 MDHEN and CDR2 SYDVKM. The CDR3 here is CASSDPQGYGYTF. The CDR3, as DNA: TGTGCCAGCAGTGACCCCCAGGGCTATGGCTACACCTTC.

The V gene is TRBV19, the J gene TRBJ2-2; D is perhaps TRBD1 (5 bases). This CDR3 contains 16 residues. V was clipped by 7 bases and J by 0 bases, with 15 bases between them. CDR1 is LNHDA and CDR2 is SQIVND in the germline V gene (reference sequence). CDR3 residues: CASNFLGDPNTGELFF. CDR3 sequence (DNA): TGTGCCAGTAACTTCTTAGGGGATCCGAACACCGGGGAGCTGTTTTTT. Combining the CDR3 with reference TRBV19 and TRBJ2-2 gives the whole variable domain DGGITQSPKYLFRKEGQNVTLSCEQNLNHDAMYWYRQDPGQGLRLIYYSQIVNDFQKGDIAEGYSVSREKKESFPLTVTSAQKNPTAFYLCASNFLGDPNTGELFFGEGSRLTVL.

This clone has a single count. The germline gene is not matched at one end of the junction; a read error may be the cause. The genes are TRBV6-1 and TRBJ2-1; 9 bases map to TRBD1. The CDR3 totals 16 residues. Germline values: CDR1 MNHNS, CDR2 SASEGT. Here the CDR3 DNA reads TGTGCCAGCAGCGAAGGGAGGGACAGGGTCCTCAATGAGCAGTTCTTC. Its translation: CASSEGRDRVLNEQFF.

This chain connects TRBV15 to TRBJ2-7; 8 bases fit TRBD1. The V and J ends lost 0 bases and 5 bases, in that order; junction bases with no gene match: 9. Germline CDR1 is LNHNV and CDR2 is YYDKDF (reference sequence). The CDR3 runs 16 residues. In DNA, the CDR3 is TGTGCCACCAGCAGAGATAAGAACAGGGGGACTCACGAGCAGTACTTC. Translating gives CATSRDKNRGTHEQYF.

This CDR3 is CASRTDRGVQYF. CDR3 DNA: TGTGCCAGCAGGACAGACAGGGGAGTGCAGTATTTT. This chain uses TRBV2 with TRBJ2-3; 8 bases are shared with TRBD1. CDR3 length equals 12 residues. Germline-derived CDR1 and CDR2 are SNHLY and FYNNEI. The V gene end was trimmed by 6 bases and the J gene end by 11 bases; junction bases not matched to a gene: 7.

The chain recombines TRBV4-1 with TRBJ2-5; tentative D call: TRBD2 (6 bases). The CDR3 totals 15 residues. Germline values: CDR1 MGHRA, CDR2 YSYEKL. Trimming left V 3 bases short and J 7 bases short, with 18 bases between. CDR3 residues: CASSHTDGRDRTQYF. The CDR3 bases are TGCGCCAGCAGCCATACCGATGGGCGGGACCGGACCCAGTACTTC.

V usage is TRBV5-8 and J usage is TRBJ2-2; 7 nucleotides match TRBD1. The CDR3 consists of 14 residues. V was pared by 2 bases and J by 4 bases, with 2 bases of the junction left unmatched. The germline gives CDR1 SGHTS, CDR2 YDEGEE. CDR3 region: CASSFRGSTGELFF. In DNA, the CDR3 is TGTGCCAGCAGCTTCAGGGGGAGCACCGGGGAGCTGTTTTTT.

The CDR3 region is CASGRSSPGSSGRALGTGELFF. CDR3 nucleotide sequence: TGTGCTAGTGGACGGTCTTCTCCGGGGTCTAGCGGGAGGGCCCTCGGCACCGGGGAGCTGTTTTTT. This chain links TRBV12-5 with TRBJ2-2, with 12 bases aligning to TRBD2. The J segment lost 4 bases and the V segment lost 6 bases, leaving 24 bases of the junction unmatched. Germline V gene data show CDR1 as LGHNT and CDR2 as FRNRAP. The CDR3 extends over 22 amino acids.

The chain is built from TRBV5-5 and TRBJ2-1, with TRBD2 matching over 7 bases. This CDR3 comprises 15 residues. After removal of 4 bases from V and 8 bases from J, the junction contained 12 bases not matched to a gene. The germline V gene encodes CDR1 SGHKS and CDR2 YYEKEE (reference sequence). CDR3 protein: CASSPLAGEIDEQFF. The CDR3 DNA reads TGTGCCAGCAGCCCCCTGGCGGGGGAAATCGATGAGCAGTTCTTC.

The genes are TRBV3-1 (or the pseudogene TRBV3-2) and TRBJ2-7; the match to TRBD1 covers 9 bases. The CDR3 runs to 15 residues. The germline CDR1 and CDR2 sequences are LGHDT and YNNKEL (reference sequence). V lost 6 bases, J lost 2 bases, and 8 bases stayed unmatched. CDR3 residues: CASRIRDRVTYEQYF. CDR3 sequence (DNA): TGTGCCAGCAGGATCCGGGACAGGGTTACCTACGAGCAGTACTTC.